This T cell receptor beta chain is drawn from a study of blood T cell repertoires in COVID-19. For the study at large: Sites in the United States, Italy and Spain provided acute and convalescent COVID-19 samples.

There are 14 residues in the CDR3. With V trimmed by 5 bases and J by 9 bases, 4 bases remained unmatched. Looked up from germline, CDR1 is MDHEN and CDR2 is SYDVKM. The data were produced by immunoSEQ multiplex PCR, yet TCRdb's version contains in-frame clones alone and is incomplete. The sample has 250,000 to 300,000 clones, 88% seen once. This sequence was found in a woman in her 70s with COVID-19, enrolled during active disease. V usage is TRBV28 and J usage is TRBJ2-1; 13 bases map to TRBD2. The sequenced sample consisted of peripheral blood. The CDR3 reads CASSRLAGGFEQFF. The CDR3 DNA sequence: TGTGCCAGCAGTAGACTAGCGGGAGGTTTTGAGCAGTTCTTC.